These 27 T cell receptor beta chains came from one sample sequenced in a study of T cells in Graves' hyperthyroidism and ophthalmopathy. RNA transcripts yielded amplified TCR beta CDR3 regions. An initial round of RT-PCR targeting the TCR CDR3 relied on the HTBI primer set. TCRdb reprocessed the multiplex PCR reads with MiXCR, giving one entry per CDR3 protein. The sample contains approximately 690,000 distinct CDR3 sequences, around 21% of which appear only once. The sample consisted of blood. These receptors were obtained from a man aged 25-45 years with Graves' ophthalmopathy.

The J gene is TRBJ2-2, the V gene TRBV6-1; 11 nucleotides agree with TRBD2. The CDR3 is 14 residues long. With V trimmed by 7 bases and J by 6 bases, 4 bases remained unmatched. Germline-derived CDR1 and CDR2 are MNHNS and SASEGT. CDR3 sequence (DNA): TGTGCCAGCACTAGTAGCGGGAGGGCCGGGGAGCTGTTTTTT. Protein: CASTSSGRAGELFF.

This clonotype has just a few counts. The rearrangement uses TRBV12-3 or TRBV12-4 and TRBJ2-2; TRBD1 might be the D (6 bases). The CDR3 spans 15 residues. Trimming took 7 bases from V and 0 from J, leaving 12 bases between them. The CDR3, as DNA: TGTGCCAGCACCCCCCGGACAGCGAACACCGGGGAGCTGTTTTTT. Translating it yields CASTPRTANTGELFF.

This clonotype occurred a few times. The chain has TRBV5-1 and TRBJ2-1, with TRBD2 as a possible D gene (6 bases). V lost 4 bases, J lost 2 bases, and 13 bases lay in between. The CDR3 consists of 15 residues. CDR1 is SGHRS, CDR2 YFSETQ, per germline. CDR3 residues: CASSAGNLAYNEQFF. CDR3 bases: TGCGCCAGCAGCGCGGGGAACCTCGCCTACAATGAGCAGTTCTTC.

Concerning this clonotype: The limits of the CDR3 on the DNA are not certain, so only TCRdb's listed CDR3 is given. The gene calls are TRBV20-1 and TRBJ1-6; the table names TRBD1, a call not compared with the DNA. The CDR3 has 16 amino acids, counting both end residues. Germline lookup yields CDR1 DFQATT and CDR2 SNEGSKA (reference sequence). CDR3 sequence reads: CSARVGQGSYNSPPHF.

In its sample, this clonotype was seen a few times. CDR3 sequence: CASSQGLDRAAYEQYF. CDR3 nucleotide sequence: TGCGCCAGCAGCCAAGGGCTCGACAGGGCTGCCTACGAGCAGTACTTC. The chain uses TRBV4-3 and TRBJ2-7; 7 bases agree with TRBD1. CDR3 size: 16 residues. The germline gives CDR1 LGHNA, CDR2 YSLEER. Losses at the gene ends were 1 base for V and 2 bases for J; bases not matched to a gene: 8.

This clonotype was seen more than once but under ten times. This chain connects TRBV20-1 to TRBJ2-7; 8 nucleotides align to TRBD2. Trimming took 6 bases from V and 5 from J; bases not matched to a gene: 3. CDR3 size: 11 residues. From germline, CDR1 is DFQATT and CDR2 SNEGSKA (reference sequence). The CDR3 DNA follows: TGCAGTGCCTTAGCGGGAAACGAGCAGTACTTC. It is translated as CSALAGNEQYF.

This clonotype was seen at least ten times. The chain couples TRBV20-1 to TRBJ2-3; TRBD2 agrees at 9 bases. The V gene end was trimmed by 6 bases and the J gene end by 2 bases; junction bases not matched to a gene: 12. Germline-derived CDR1 and CDR2 are DFQATT and SNEGSKA (reference sequence). The CDR3 consists of 16 residues. The CDR3 nucleotides are TGCAGTGCGGAAAAAGGGCTAGCGGGACTCACAGATACGCAGTATTTT. Translating gives CSAEKGLAGLTDTQYF.

As concerns this clonotype: The junction departs from the called germline gene at one end, perhaps through a read error. The chain is built from TRBV6-2 or TRBV6-3 and TRBJ1-1, with D uncertain. The CDR3 is made up of 12 amino acids. CDR1 is MNHEY, CDR2 SVGEGT, per germline. The CDR3 DNA reads as TGTGCCAGCGGTTACGGAAACACTGAAGCTTTCTTT. Residues: CASGYGNTEAFF.

The table lists this clonotype with many counts. V gene TRBV18 combines with J gene TRBJ1-1, with TRBD1 as a possible D gene (6 bases). Germline values: CDR1 KGHSH, CDR2 LQKENI. Trimming took 0 bases from V and 5 from J, leaving 13 bases between them. The CDR3 runs 15 residues. CDR3 bases: TGTGCCAGCTCACCACCGTCCGGGGGGCCTACTGAAGCTTTCTTT. This codes for CASSPPSGGPTEAFF.

This clonotype turned up a few times. The chain has TRBV6-2 or TRBV6-3 and TRBJ2-6, with 9 nucleotides matching TRBD1. CDR3 length: 18 amino acids. Germline CDR1 reads MNHEY; CDR2 reads SVGEGT. V was clipped by 6 bases and J by 0 bases; unmatched bases: 9. The CDR3, as DNA: TGTGCCAGCAGACCCGGGACAGGGTACTCCTCTGGGGCCAACGTCCTGACTTTC. Its protein product is CASRPGTGYSSGANVLTF.

V usage is TRBV7-2 and J usage is TRBJ2-5; D may be TRBD1 (5 bases). The CDR3 has 13 residues. The germline gives CDR1 SGHTA, CDR2 FQGNSA. With 0 bases removed from V and 4 bases from J, the gap between germline ends came to 6 bases. The CDR3 coding sequence is TGTGCCAGCAGCTTAGCCCAGGGAGAGACCCAGTACTTC. It encodes CASSLAQGETQYF. The variable domain in full, with the rest retrieved from reference TRBV7-2 and TRBJ2-5, is GAGVSQSPSNKVTEKGKDVELRCDPISGHTALYWYRQSLGQGLEFLIYFQGNSAPDKSGLPSDRFSAERTGGSVSTLTIQRTQQEDSAVYLCASSLAQGETQYFGPGTRLLVL.

The genes are TRBV29-1 and TRBJ2-1; 7 bases agree with TRBD1. The length of the CDR3 is 15 residues. CDR1 and CDR2 from the germline V gene are SQVTM and ANQGSEA. J lost 7 bases, V lost 8 bases, and 17 bases had no gene match. The CDR3 spells CSTRTGQPGLNEQFF. CDR3 DNA sequence: TGCAGCACCCGGACAGGTCAACCGGGGTTAAATGAGCAGTTCTTC.

The rearrangement links TRBV6-5 to TRBJ1-2; no clear D. The CDR3 spans 12 residues. In germline, CDR1 is MNHEY, CDR2 SVGAGI. With 1 base removed from V and 14 bases from J, the gap between germline ends came to 14 bases. The CDR3 nucleotides read TGTGCCAGCAGTTACTTTGGAGGCAGTCTAACCTTC. This translates into CASSYFGGSLTF.

This clonotype showed up just a few times. V and J are TRBV12-3 or TRBV12-4 and TRBJ2-7; D possibly corresponds to TRBD2 (5 bases). V dropped 3 bases and J dropped 4 bases, with 10 bases sitting between them. The CDR3 extends over 13 amino acids. CDR3 loop: CASSFRGLYEQYF. CDR3 DNA sequence: TGTGCCAGCAGTTTCCGCGGGCTTTACGAGCAGTACTTC.

This clonotype was seen ten or more times. The genes are TRBV12-3 or TRBV12-4 and TRBJ1-1, with TRBD1 as a possible D gene (5 bases). This CDR3 is built from 14 residues. Between the trimmed V and J ends, which lost 6 bases and 0 bases, there was a span of 11 bases. The CDR3 here is CASRLTAMNTEAFF. CDR3 coding DNA: TGTGCCAGCAGGTTGACAGCCATGAACACTGAAGCTTTCTTT.

The chain couples TRBV19 to TRBJ1-1; no clear D gene. The CDR3 runs 15 residues. Germline CDR1 and CDR2: LNHDA and SQIVND (reference sequence). V was shortened by 1 base and J by 4 bases, with 13 bases between the two germline ends. CDR3 sequence: CASSIGMVAATEAFF. The CDR3 region has the DNA TGTGCCAGTAGTATAGGTATGGTGGCAGCCACTGAAGCTTTCTTT.

This clonotype was seen ten or more times. This chain joins TRBV20-1 and TRBJ2-7, with 9 bases identical to TRBD1. The germline V gene encodes CDR1 DFQATT and CDR2 SNEGSKA (reference sequence). This CDR3 region has 15 residues. The V gene end was trimmed by 0 bases and the J gene end by 0 bases; junction bases not matched to a gene: 3. The CDR3 DNA reads as TGCAGTGCTAGAGATCTACAGGGGGCCTCCTACGAGCAGTACTTC. Its protein product is CSARDLQGASYEQYF.

By share, this clonotype ranks as hyperexpanded. The chain joins TRBV24-1 to TRBJ2-3, with 14 bases that match TRBD2. V trimming: 7 bases; J trimming: 6 bases; junction bases outside the gene matches: 8. CDR1 is KGHDR and CDR2 is SFDVKD in the germline V gene. The CDR3 has 16 residues. CDR3 coding DNA: TGTGCCACCAGCTTCCCGGGACTAGCGGGAGTGGATACGCAGTATTTT. Translated, it gives CATSFPGLAGVDTQYF.

The rearrangement links TRBV7-9 to TRBJ2-3, with TRBD2 matching over 11 bases. Germline CDR1 and CDR2: SEHNR and FQNEAQ (reference sequence). This CDR3 region has 16 residues. V shed 5 bases and J 5 bases; nucleotides not matched to a gene: 9. CDR3 sequence reads: CASSPSSGRAIDTQYF. In DNA form, the CDR3 reads TGTGCCAGCAGCCCCAGTAGCGGGAGGGCCATAGATACGCAGTATTTT.

A few counts support this clonotype. The chain couples TRBV29-1 to TRBJ2-7; D is uncertain. CDR1 is SQVTM, CDR2 ANQGSEA, per germline. The ends were cut back, 5 bases at V and 2 bases at J, with 10 bases in the middle. This CDR3 is built from 12 residues. DNA of the CDR3: TGCAGCGTTACCCTAGTGGCCTACGAGCAGTACTTC. It codes for CSVTLVAYEQYF.

The V and J genes are TRBV9 and TRBJ1-4; weak D call: TRBD1 (5 bases). The CDR3 length is 14 residues. Germline V lookup: CDR1 SGDLS, CDR2 YYNGEE. Trimming removed 3 bases at V and 5 bases at J, with 11 bases between. Written as DNA, the CDR3 is TGTGCCAGCAGCGAGGGGACGGCGAATGAAAAACTGTTTTTT. Translation: CASSEGTANEKLFF. Supplemented by reference TRBV9 and TRBJ1-4, the full variable domain reads DSGVTQTPKHLITATGQRVTLRCSPRSGDLSVYWYQQSLDQGLQFLIQYYNGEERAKGNILERFSAQQFPDLHSELNLSSLELGDSALYFCASSEGTANEKLFFGSGTQLSVL.

The CDR3 DNA is TGTGCCATCAGGGGACTCGGGCCCCCAGGGGACGAGCAGTACTTC. Encoded protein: CAIRGLGPPGDEQYF. The V and J genes are TRBV10-3 and TRBJ2-7, with D tentatively TRBD1 or TRBD2 (6 bases each). V was trimmed by 6 bases and J by 5 bases, leaving 20 bases between them. Germline CDR1 and CDR2: ENHRY and SYGVKD. This CDR3 spans 15 amino acids.

This clonotype was counted many times. V usage is TRBV20-1 and J usage is TRBJ1-3, with D hard to call. Germline V gives CDR1 DFQATT, CDR2 SNEGSKA (reference sequence). The CDR3 runs 14 residues. The ends were cut back, 0 bases at V and 0 bases at J, with 6 bases in the middle. CDR3 DNA sequence: TGCAGTGCTAGAGAATCAGTCTCTGGAAACACCATATATTTT. Protein sequence: CSARESVSGNTIYF.

This clonotype was counted between two and nine times. The chain links TRBV30 to TRBJ2-2; D perhaps matches TRBD1 (6 bases). This CDR3 region has 14 residues. V lost 5 bases to trimming and J lost 6 bases, with 16 bases between them. CDR1 and CDR2 (germline): GTSNPN, SVGIG (reference sequence). The CDR3 spells CAWLAPRGSGELFF. The CDR3 DNA reads as TGTGCCTGGCTGGCCCCCAGGGGATCCGGGGAGCTGTTTTTT.

This clonotype was detected ten times or more. This chain joins TRBV7-9 and TRBJ1-1; D unclear. Trimming cost V 1 base and J 5 bases, with 11 bases left between them. Germline V gives CDR1 SEHNR, CDR2 FQNEAQ (reference sequence). The CDR3 covers 14 residues. CDR3 bases: TGTGCCAGCAGCTTAGGGGGTGGGGATACTGAAGCTTTCTTT. As protein: CASSLGGGDTEAFF. Combining the CDR3 with reference TRBV7-9 and TRBJ1-1 gives the whole variable domain DTGVSQNPRHKITKRGQNVTFRCDPISEHNRLYWYRQTLGQGPEFLTYFQNEAQLEKSRLLSDRFSAERPKGSFSTLEIQRTEQGDSAMYLCASSLGGGDTEAFFGQGTRLTVV.

This chain links TRBV6-1 with TRBJ2-7, with 8 nucleotides matching TRBD1. The CDR3 totals 14 residues. Germline V gene sequence: CDR1 MNHNS, CDR2 SASEGT. Trimming removed 6 bases from V and 3 bases from J; junction bases left unmatched: 7. The CDR3 coding sequence is TGTGCCAGCAGGGGACAGGATTGGATCTACGAGCAGTACTTC. Encoded protein: CASRGQDWIYEQYF.

The chain recombines TRBV12-3 or TRBV12-4 with TRBJ2-2, with 7 bases matching TRBD2. Germline trimming cut 7 bases from V and 4 bases from J; bases unmatched to any gene: 12. This CDR3 is 16 amino acids long. CDR3: CASKSGASGFTGELFF. The CDR3 region has the DNA TGTGCCAGCAAATCCGGGGCTAGCGGATTCACCGGGGAGCTGTTTTTT.